Reported below is one TCR beta chain. As yet, its antigen is unknown. Germline assignment: CDR1 SNHLY and CDR2 FYNNEI. V lost 6 bases to trimming and J lost 5 bases, with 13 bases between them. CDR3 size: 14 residues. These data are taken from a study of cytomegalovirus exposure and HLA in healthy donors. General study findings and limits: Several of the most significant clusters appeared, in a later analysis, to be linked to common viral pathogens.

With 60 Vbeta and 13 Jbeta primers, the PCR was carried out. TCRdb keeps only in-frame clones here, not all; method: immunoSEQ multiplex PCR. Here the sample spans about 210,000 clones, about 80% being singletons. Source material: PBMCs. The chain carries TRBV2 and TRBJ2-2, with D hard to call. The clonotype comes from a man in his forties in good health and CMV-seropositive. CDR3 sequence: CASRTLTTTGELFF. CDR3 nucleotide sequence: TGTGCCAGCAGAACCCTGACAACTACCGGGGAGCTGTTTTTT.